The rows below give T cell receptor beta chains drawn from one sample of a study of graft-versus-host responses after intestinal transplantation. TCRdb keeps only in-frame clones here, not all; method: immunoSEQ multiplex PCR. The sample holds tens of thousands of clones, roughly nine tenths seen once. The sample in question was PBMCs, obtained roughly 65 days after intestinal transplantation. These receptors were obtained from a human patient who received an intestinal transplant, so some T cells may come from the graft donor. CDR3s include the opening cysteine and the closing phenylalanine or tryptophan. A D gene is named only where the DNA matches it firmly. A row's size may be missing; if present it is once, few, many or a size class.

>TRBD1|.|TRBV19|TRBJ2-7
CASSIAGQAYEQYF
TGTGCCAGTAGTATAGCCGGACAGGCCTACGAGCAGTACTTC
>.|.|TRBV27|TRBJ1-6
CASRAVQFNSPLHF
TGTGCCTCCCGAGCAGTCCAATTTAATTCACCCCTCCACTTT
>.|.|TRBV7-2|TRBJ2-3
CASSLALPGRTDTQYF
TGTGCCAGCAGCTTAGCGCTTCCGGGGCGCACAGATACGCAGTATTTT
>.|.|TRBV30|TRBJ1-1
CAWVPTVNTEAFF
TGTGCCTGGGTTCCGACAGTGAACACTGAAGCTTTCTTT
>.|.|TRBV7-9|TRBJ2-3
CASSLAAAGTSTDTQYF
TGTGCCAGCAGCTTAGCGGCAGCTGGGACTAGCACAGATACGCAGTATTTT
>.|.|TRBV7-2|TRBJ2-3
CASSLGGAGDTQYF
TGTGCCAGCAGCTTAGGCGGGGCCGGGGATACGCAGTATTTT
>.|.|TRBV5-4|TRBJ2-1
CASSLGAGSSNEQFF
TGTGCCAGCAGCTTGGGGGCAGGCTCATCCAATGAGCAGTTCTTC
>.|.|TRBV5-1|TRBJ1-1
CASSFGQGQAFF
TGCGCCAGCAGCTTTGGGCAGGGTCAGGCTTTCTTT
>.|.|TRBV27|TRBJ1-1
CASSFIGVNTEAFF
TGTGCCAGCAGTTTCATCGGGGTGAACACTGAAGCTTTCTTT
>.|few|TRBV29-1|TRBJ2-2
CSVQLGGAPGELFF
TGCAGCGTTCAGTTAGGGGGGGCCCCCGGGGAGCTGTTTTTT
>.|few|TRBV7-2|TRBJ1-2
CASSLVSFEIGYGYTF
TGTGCCAGCAGCTTAGTTTCCTTCGAGATAGGCTATGGCTACACCTTC
>.|.|TRBV4-3|TRBJ1-1
CASSQKDSNTEAFF
TGCGCCAGCAGCCAAAAAGATTCGAACACTGAAGCTTTCTTT
>.|once|TRBV5-6|TRBJ1-1
CASSLGTVNTEAFF
TGTGCCAGCAGCTTGGGGACAGTGAACACTGAAGCTTTCTTT
>.|.|TRBV10-3|TRBJ2-3
CAITNINTDTQYF
TGTGCCATCACCAACATAAACACAGATACGCAGTATTTT
>TRBD1|.|TRBV11-3|TRBJ1-4
CASSSGTGFRSNEKLFF
TGTGCCAGCAGCTCCGGGACAGGGTTTCGGAGTAATGAAAAACTGTTTTTT
>.|.|TRBV9|TRBJ2-1
CASSVGDGSYNEQFF
TGTGCCAGCAGCGTAGGAGACGGCTCCTACAATGAGCAGTTCTTC